This T cell receptor beta chain was captured by sequencing in a study of blood T cell repertoires in COVID-19. The CDR3 extends over 14 amino acids. Deletions cut 0 bases from V and 7 bases from J, with 10 bases between. Looked up from germline, CDR1 is LGHNA and CDR2 is YSLEER. Produced via immunoSEQ multiplex PCR; TCRdb's table is partial and in-frame only. The table lists fewer than 300,000 clones, 75% to 95% of them singletons. The gene calls are TRBV4-3 and TRBJ2-1; D gene uncertain. The sequenced material came from PBMCs or T cells enriched from blood (not recorded which). The TCR originated in a woman aged 25-40 years who had recovered from COVID-19. DNA of the CDR3: TGCGCCAGCAGCCAAGATTGGGCTAAAAATGAGCAGTTCTTC. It encodes CASSQDWAKNEQFF.